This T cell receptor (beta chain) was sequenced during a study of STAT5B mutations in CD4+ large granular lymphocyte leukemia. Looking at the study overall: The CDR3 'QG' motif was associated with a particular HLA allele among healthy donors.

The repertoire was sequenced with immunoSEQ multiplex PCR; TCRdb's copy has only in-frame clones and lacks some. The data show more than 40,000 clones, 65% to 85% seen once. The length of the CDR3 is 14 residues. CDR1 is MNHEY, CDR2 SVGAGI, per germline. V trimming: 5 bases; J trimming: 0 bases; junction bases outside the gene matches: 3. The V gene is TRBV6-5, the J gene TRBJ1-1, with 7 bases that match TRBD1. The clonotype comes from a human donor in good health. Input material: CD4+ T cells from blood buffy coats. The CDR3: CASSGGQMNTEAFF. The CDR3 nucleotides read TGTGCCAGCAGTGGGGGACAGATGAACACTGAAGCTTTCTTT.